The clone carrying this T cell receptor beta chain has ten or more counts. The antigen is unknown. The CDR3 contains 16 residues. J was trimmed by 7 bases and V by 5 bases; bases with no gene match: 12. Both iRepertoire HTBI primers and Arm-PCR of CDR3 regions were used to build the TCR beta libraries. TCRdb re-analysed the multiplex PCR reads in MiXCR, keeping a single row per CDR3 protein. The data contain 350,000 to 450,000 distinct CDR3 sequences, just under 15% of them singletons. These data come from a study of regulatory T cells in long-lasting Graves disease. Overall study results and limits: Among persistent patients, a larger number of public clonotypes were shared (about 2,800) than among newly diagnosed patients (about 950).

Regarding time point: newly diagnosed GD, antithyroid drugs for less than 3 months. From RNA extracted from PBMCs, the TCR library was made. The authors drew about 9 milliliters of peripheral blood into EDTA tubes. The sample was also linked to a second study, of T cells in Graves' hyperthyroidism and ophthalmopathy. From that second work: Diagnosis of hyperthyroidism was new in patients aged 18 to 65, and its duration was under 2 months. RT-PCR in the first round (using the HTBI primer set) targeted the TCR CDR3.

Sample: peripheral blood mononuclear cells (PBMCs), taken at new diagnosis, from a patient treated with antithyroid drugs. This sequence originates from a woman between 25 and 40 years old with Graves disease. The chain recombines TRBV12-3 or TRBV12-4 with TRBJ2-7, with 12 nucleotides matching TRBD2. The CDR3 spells CASSLTSGSGPGEQYF. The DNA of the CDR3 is TGTGCCAGCAGTCTGACTAGCGGGAGTGGGCCGGGAGAGCAGTACTTC.